Below are 24 T cell receptor beta chains sequenced from a single sample in a study of shared clonotypes between healthy human individuals. TCRdb's table, derived via immunoSEQ multiplex PCR, lists solely in-frame clones and lacks some. The sample shows about 490,000 clones, roughly 80% of them seen only once. The sequenced sample consisted of PBMCs. All receptors come from a woman aged 40 to 50 in good health. Some clones in this sample may be carry-over from other donors' samples.

The sample holds a few counts of this clone. V gene TRBV27 combines with J gene TRBJ2-5; 10 bases match TRBD2. The assigned J gene may be wrong: the sequence end matches TRBJ2-7 better. Germline CDR1 is MNHEY and CDR2 is SMNVEV (reference sequence). The CDR3 is made up of 20 amino acids. In DNA form, the CDR3 reads TGTGCCAGCAGTTTAGAACCCGGCTTTCCGGGGACTAGCGATACCTACGAGCAGTACTTC. This translates into CASSLEPGFPGTSDTYEQYF.

Comments on this clone: Since a far larger clone is one base different, this is likely a read error. The chain joins TRBV4-2 to TRBJ1-1, with D maybe TRBD1 (5 bases). The CDR3 totals 15 residues. V lost 4 bases and J lost 5, with 17 bases in between. The germline V gene has CDR1 LGHNA and CDR2 YNFKEQ. In nucleotides, the CDR3 is TGTGCCAGCAGCCTATATCGGGCAGGGTTAACTGAAGCTTTCTTT. This sequence encodes CASSLYRAGLTEAFF.

A word on this clone: Given a much more abundant clone one base away, this may be a read error. CDR3 DNA sequence: TGTGCCAGCAGCCAAGACAGGGGGAATCAGCCCCAGCATTTT. Its protein is CASSQDRGNQPQHF. V usage is TRBV28 and J usage is TRBJ1-5; 9 positions match TRBD1. V lost 6 bases and J lost 4; bases outside the gene matches: 4. The germline V gene has CDR1 MDHEN and CDR2 SYDVKM. The CDR3 loop spans 14 amino acids.

This clone was seen a single time. V is TRBV7-3 and J is TRBJ2-1, with TRBD2 matching over 12 bases. This CDR3 has 21 amino acids. CDR1 and CDR2 from the germline V gene are SGHTA and FQGTGA. J lost 0 bases, V lost 0 bases, and 12 bases had no gene match. CDR3 in DNA: TGTGCCAGCAGCTTAACCCCCACTACTAGCGGGAGGCTCAGCTCCTACAATGAGCAGTTCTTC. Its protein is CASSLTPTTSGRLSSYNEQFF.

With regard to this clone: This likely reflects a read error, since a far larger clone is one base away. The CDR3 DNA sequence: TGTGCCATCGGGACTAGCGGGAGCACAGATACGCAGTGTTTT. This translates into CAIGTSGSTDTQCF. The chain links TRBV10-3 to TRBJ2-3, with 14 bases identical to TRBD2. Germline CDR1 ENHRY, CDR2 SYGVKD. The CDR3 is made up of 14 amino acids.

The rearrangement links TRBV28 to TRBJ2-7, with a weak D call TRBD2 (6 bases). V lost 6 bases and J lost 0, with 15 bases in between. Per the germline V gene, CDR1 is MDHEN and CDR2 is SYDVKM. This CDR3 is 15 amino acids long. DNA of the CDR3: TGTGCCAGCAGGACCAGCGGGCCCAGCTCCTACGAGCAGTACTTC. The encoded protein is CASRTSGPSSYEQYF.

This rearrangement joins TRBV5-1 to TRBJ2-1; 9 bases are a match to TRBD2. The CDR3 loop spans 15 amino acids. With V trimmed by 4 bases and J by 4 bases, 6 bases remained unmatched. Germline V gene lookup returns CDR1 SGHRS and CDR2 YFSETQ. CDR3 sequence (DNA): TGCGCCAGCAGCGCACTAGCGGGTGGTTACAATGAGCAGTTCTTC. Its protein product is CASSALAGGYNEQFF. Looking up the rest from reference TRBV5-1 and TRBJ2-1 gives the full variable domain: KAGVTQTPRYLIKTRGQQVTLSCSPISGHRSVSWYQQTPGQGLQFLFEYFSETQRNKGNFPGRFSGRQFSNSRSEMNVSTLELGDSALYLCASSALAGGYNEQFFGPGTRLTVL.

As regards this clone: The sample contains more than one DNA sequence encoding this CDR3. V gene TRBV30 combines with J gene TRBJ2-5; 10 bases are shared with TRBD1. Germline lookup yields CDR1 GTSNPN and CDR2 SVGIG (reference sequence). The trim removed 3 bases at V and 5 bases at J, leaving 3 bases unmatched. CDR3 length equals 13 residues. CDR3 DNA sequence: TGTGCCTGGAGAGACAGGGGGCTGGAGACCCAGTACTTC. Translation gives CAWRDRGLETQYF.

This clone has at least ten counts. Other DNA sequences within the sample encode an identical CDR3. The V gene is TRBV6-1, the J gene TRBJ2-5; tentative D call: TRBD2 (5 bases). The germline V gene has CDR1 MNHNS and CDR2 SASEGT. CDR3 size: 16 residues. Trimming removed 3 bases at V and 2 bases at J, with 16 bases between. The DNA for the CDR3 is TGTGCCAGCAGTGACGCCCTAGTAGCGACACAAGAGACCCAGTACTTC. Translating it yields CASSDALVATQETQYF.

This chain links TRBV2 with TRBJ2-1, with D possibly TRBD2 on 6 matching bases. Per the germline V gene, CDR1 is SNHLY and CDR2 is FYNNEI. V shed 7 bases and J shed 6 bases, with 10 bases lying between them. This CDR3 has 12 amino acids. CDR3 nucleotides: TGTGCCAGCACCCTAGCGCGCAATGAGCAGTTCTTC. Translation gives CASTLARNEQFF.

The CDR3 loop is CASSLGGGKGEKLFF. The CDR3, as DNA: TGCGCCAGCAGCTTGGGCGGGGGCAAGGGTGAAAAACTGTTTTTT. The chain uses TRBV5-1 and TRBJ1-4; the D gene is possibly TRBD1 (6 bases). The germline V and J ends were trimmed by 0 bases and 7 bases, with 13 bases remaining between them. Germline-derived CDR1 and CDR2 are SGHRS and YFSETQ. This CDR3 has 15 residues.

This clone has just one count. A far larger clone lies a single base away; this is likely a read error. The sample carries other DNA sequences with the same CDR3. The V gene is TRBV29-1, the J gene TRBJ1-1, with TRBD1 as a possible D gene (5 bases). The V end was cut by 4 bases, the J end by 4 bases, with 16 bases between. In germline, CDR1 is SQVTM, CDR2 ANQGSEA. The CDR3 length is 14 residues. Here the CDR3 DNA reads TGCAGCGTTGCCTCCGGGGCGTCGAGCACTGAAGCTTTCTTT. Its protein product is CSVASGASSTEAFF. The entire variable domain, with the rest obtained from reference TRBV29-1 and TRBJ1-1, is as follows: SAVISQKPSRDICQRGTSLTIQCQVDSQVTMMFWYRQQPGQSLTLIATANQGSEATYESGFVIDKFPISRPNLTFSTLTVSNMSPEDSSIYLCSVASGASSTEAFFGQGTRLTVV.

As concerns this clone: Given a much more abundant clone one base away, this may be a read error. The chain is built from TRBV5-1 and TRBJ2-7; 7 positions agree with TRBD1. Trimming removed 0 bases from V and 3 bases from J; junction bases left unmatched: 3. The germline V gene has CDR1 SGHRS and CDR2 YFSETQ. The length of the CDR3 is 14 residues. This CDR3 reads CASSLGTGCYEQYF. The CDR3 nucleotides are TGCGCCAGCAGCTTGGGGACAGGATGCTACGAGCAGTACTTC.

This clone was seen at least ten times. The same CDR3 can be traced to other DNA sequences in this sample. The CDR3 reads CASSLVARNEQFF. In nucleotides, the CDR3 is TGTGCCAGCAGCTTAGTGGCGCGTAATGAGCAGTTCTTC. The chain has TRBV7-2 and TRBJ2-1; D uncertain. CDR3 length equals 13 residues. V was clipped by 1 base and J by 7 bases, with 8 bases between them. Germline CDR1 and CDR2: SGHTA and FQGNSA.

The rearrangement joins TRBV18 to TRBJ1-5; tentative D call: TRBD1 (5 bases). This CDR3 has 15 residues. V lost 2 bases and J 9 bases, leaving 17 bases between the germline ends. Looked up from germline, CDR1 is KGHSH and CDR2 is LQKENI. This chain's CDR3 is CASSPASWGLGPQHF. The CDR3 bases are TGTGCCAGCTCACCAGCTTCCTGGGGGTTGGGGCCCCAGCATTTT.

The genes are TRBV18 and TRBJ2-7; no firm D call. Germline CDR1 is KGHSH and CDR2 is LQKENI. The V gene lost 2 bases and the J gene lost 6 bases, with 5 bases spanning the gap. The CDR3 consists of 11 residues. The CDR3 here is CASSPGSEQYF. The CDR3 bases are TGTGCCAGCTCACCAGGGTCCGAGCAGTACTTC.

The gene calls are TRBV29-1 and TRBJ2-1, with 8 bases fitting TRBD2. V was clipped by 2 bases and J by 9 bases; unmatched bases: 9. The CDR3 has 14 residues. Germline assignment: CDR1 SQVTM and CDR2 ANQGSEA. The DNA for the CDR3 is TGCAGCGTTGAAAAGAGCGGGAGTGGGGGTGAGCAGTTCTTC. The encoded protein is CSVEKSGSGGEQFF.

The chain is built from TRBV30 and TRBJ1-2, with TRBD1 as a possible D gene (5 bases). Germline V gene data show CDR1 as GTSNPN and CDR2 as SVGIG (reference sequence). Trimming pared 2 bases from V and 3 bases from J, leaving 10 bases between. The CDR3 contains 13 residues. The CDR3 DNA reads as TGTGCCTGGAGTTTGTCCAGGGACTATGGCTACACCTTC. It is translated as CAWSLSRDYGYTF.

The chain is built from TRBV25-1 and TRBJ1-1, with D unresolved. The CDR3 has 16 residues. Germline lookup yields CDR1 MGHDK and CDR2 SYGVNS. The V end lost 3 bases, the J end lost 0 bases, and 14 bases lay between the germline ends. The CDR3 coding sequence is TGTGCCAGCAGTGATTTCTTCCGGCGAATGAACACTGAAGCTTTCTTT. Protein: CASSDFFRRMNTEAFF.

This clone came up a few times. The rearrangement links TRBV18 to TRBJ2-3; D not resolved. There are 14 residues in the CDR3. Trimming removed 1 base at V and 0 bases at J, with 5 bases between. Germline V gives CDR1 KGHSH, CDR2 LQKENI. Here the CDR3 reads CASSPQLSTDTQYF. The CDR3 DNA is TGTGCCAGCTCACCACAGTTGAGCACAGATACGCAGTATTTT.

This clone was seen just once. The chain uses TRBV5-1 and TRBJ2-2; D might be TRBD2 (5 bases). This CDR3 is 14 amino acids long. From germline, CDR1 is SGHRS and CDR2 YFSETQ. V was trimmed by 7 bases and J by 1 base, leaving 11 bases between them. The CDR3 reads CASWSGLNTGELFF. The CDR3 DNA sequence: TGCGCCAGCTGGAGCGGCCTGAACACCGGGGAGCTGTTTTTT.

The chain is built from TRBV5-1 and TRBJ2-7; weak D call: TRBD1 (6 bases). Germline-derived CDR1 and CDR2 are SGHRS and YFSETQ. This CDR3 has 15 amino acids. The germline V and J ends were trimmed by 0 bases and 7 bases, with 17 bases remaining between them. Here the CDR3 reads CASSLEGVNRGEQYF. DNA of the CDR3: TGCGCCAGCAGCTTGGAGGGGGTAAATAGAGGGGAGCAGTACTTC.

This clone occurred a few times. This may be a read error: a much more frequent sequence differs by one nucleotide. The gene calls are TRBV6-6 and TRBJ2-7, with 10 positions matching TRBD2. The CDR3 length is 15 residues. CDR1 MNHNY and CDR2 SVGAGI come from the germline V gene (reference sequence). The CDR3 loop reads CASSDRLAGLYEQCF. In DNA, the CDR3 is TGTGCCAGCAGTGATAGACTAGCGGGTCTCTACGAGCAGTGCTTC.

This CDR3 is CASSLDSGGYGYTF. For the CDR3, the DNA is TGCGCCAGCAGCTTGGATTCAGGGGGCTATGGCTACACCTTC. The chain joins TRBV5-1 to TRBJ1-2, with 7 positions matching TRBD1. The germline V gene encodes CDR1 SGHRS and CDR2 YFSETQ. The CDR3 consists of 14 residues. Trimming cost V 0 bases and J 4 bases; bases outside gene matches: 3.